These 4 T cell receptor beta chains originate from one sample sequenced in a study of cytomegalovirus exposure and HLA in healthy donors (dated by TCRdb to 2017 to 2019). The library was prepared using the immunoSEQ multiplex PCR assay. TCRdb stores this immuneACCESS table with in-frame sequences only. Part of the clones is absent; in the studies checked, under half of the shortfall reflects unresolved V genes, and no reason is known for the rest. This sample is represented by roughly 86,000 clones; 96% of them were singletons. The ten top clones hold around 1.6% of the sample. Sequencing was done on a sample of PBMCs. Receptor source: a man aged 18-30 years in good health and CMV-seropositive.

The J gene is TRBJ2-1, the V gene TRBV19; D might be TRBD2 (5 bases). The germline CDR1 and CDR2 sequences are LNHDA and SQIVND (reference sequence). The CDR3 runs 18 residues. The ends were cut back, 5 bases at V and 3 bases at J, with 23 bases in the middle. CDR3 sequence reads: CASSSGWRKRRNYNEQFF. The CDR3 DNA is TGTGCCAGTAGTTCCGGTTGGCGTAAGAGGAGGAACTACAATGAGCAGTTCTTC.

This clone was counted once. The same CDR3 can be traced to other DNA sequences in this sample. The gene calls are TRBV5-1 and TRBJ2-7, with TRBD1 matching 8 bases. Looked up from germline, CDR1 is SGHRS and CDR2 is YFSETQ. The CDR3 runs to 14 residues. V lost 0 bases, J lost 4 bases, and 3 bases stayed unmatched. The CDR3 sequence: CASSLEQGAYEQYF. CDR3 bases: TGCGCCAGCAGCTTGGAGCAGGGGGCTTACGAGCAGTACTTC. The full variable domain, with the rest looked up from reference TRBV5-1 and TRBJ2-7, is KAGVTQTPRYLIKTRGQQVTLSCSPISGHRSVSWYQQTPGQGLQFLFEYFSETQRNKGNFPGRFSGRQFSNSRSEMNVSTLELGDSALYLCASSLEQGAYEQYFGPGTRLTVT.

This chain connects TRBV10-3 to TRBJ1-1, with D possibly TRBD1 on 6 matching bases. Trimming stripped 6 bases from V and 0 bases from J, with 11 bases between. CDR1 and CDR2 from the germline V gene are ENHRY and SYGVKD. The CDR3 sequence is 14 residues long. CDR3 DNA: TGTGCCATCAGGGGGGACAAGATGAACACTGAAGCTTTCTTT. It translates to CAIRGDKMNTEAFF.

The chain has TRBV28 and TRBJ2-3; TRBD2 is a possible D gene (7 bases). Germline V lookup: CDR1 MDHEN, CDR2 SYDVKM. With 6 bases removed from V and 6 bases from J, the gap between germline ends came to 16 bases. This CDR3 spans 14 amino acids. The CDR3 bases are TGTGCCAGCAGCGCGGCGGGGGCGAGGGATACGCAGTATTTT. It specifies CASSAAGARDTQYF.